Listed here are 3 T cell receptor beta chains from one sample, sequenced in a study of blood T cell repertoires in COVID-19. Generated by immunoSEQ multiplex PCR, the TCRdb table keeps only in-frame clones and is missing some. The sample yields more than 200,000 clones, over 75% seen once. The sample taken for sequencing was peripheral blood. The receptor source for this set is a middle-aged man with acute or convalescent COVID-19.

The rearrangement joins TRBV7-9 to TRBJ1-5, with TRBD1 as a possible D gene (5 bases). The CDR3 contains 15 residues. Trimming pared 2 bases from V and 1 base from J, leaving 9 bases between. Germline V gene sequence: CDR1 SEHNR, CDR2 FQNEAQ (reference sequence). CDR3 protein: CASSLWQGSNQPQHF. The CDR3 DNA sequence: TGTGCCAGCAGCTTATGGCAGGGAAGCAATCAGCCCCAGCATTTT.

This chain uses TRBV24-1 with TRBJ2-3; D gene unclear. V lost 3 bases, J lost 4 bases, and 13 bases lay in between. CDR1 and CDR2 (germline): KGHDR, SFDVKD. CDR3 length: 15 residues. CDR3 loop: CATSDPRKRPDTQYF. The CDR3 DNA is TGTGCCACCAGTGATCCAAGGAAGAGGCCAGATACGCAGTATTTT.

This chain joins TRBV5-1 and TRBJ1-1; TRBD1 agrees at 11 bases. Germline V gene lookup returns CDR1 SGHRS and CDR2 YFSETQ. J lost 4 bases, V lost 2 bases, and 1 base had no gene match. The CDR3 runs to 14 residues. CDR3 sequence reads: CASSLGTGGTEAFF. DNA of the CDR3: TGCGCCAGCAGCTTAGGGACAGGGGGCACTGAAGCTTTCTTT.